This passage covers 26 T cell receptor beta chains from one sample sequenced in a study of T cells in Graves' hyperthyroidism and ophthalmopathy. The investigators amplified TCR beta CDR3 regions from RNA transcripts. During a first-round RT-PCR of the TCR CDR3, the HTBI primer set was used. TCRdb recomputed calls from the multiplex PCR reads with MiXCR, one row per CDR3 protein. This table has 750,000 to 950,000 distinct CDR3 sequences, approximately 40% appearing once. Material: blood. These TCRs come from a man aged 18 to 30 with Graves' hyperthyroidism.

V and J are TRBV20-1 and TRBJ1-5; no definite D call. CDR1 and CDR2 (germline): DFQATT, SNEGSKA (reference sequence). V shed 0 bases and J shed 6 bases, with 12 bases lying between them. The length of the CDR3 is 14 residues. CDR3 sequence: CSARDRASFQPQHF. The DNA for the CDR3 is TGCAGTGCTAGAGATCGGGCGTCCTTTCAGCCCCAGCATTTT.

The chain uses TRBV4-1 and TRBJ1-1, with a weak D call TRBD1 (5 bases). Germline-derived CDR1 and CDR2 are MGHRA and YSYEKL. Trimming stripped 1 base from V and 0 bases from J, with 18 bases between. This CDR3 spans 18 amino acids. The DNA for the CDR3 is TGCGCCAGCAGCCAAGGGGAAGGGATAGGACACCTGAACACTGAAGCTTTCTTT. Translating gives CASSQGEGIGHLNTEAFF.

V usage is TRBV10-3 and J usage is TRBJ1-1; 7 positions agree with TRBD1. The CDR3 totals 13 residues. Unmatched junction bases numbered 9, after V lost 10 bases and J lost 4 bases. Germline CDR1 ENHRY, CDR2 SYGVKD. The CDR3 spells CASEQGDATEAFF. The CDR3 DNA follows: TGTGCCAGCGAGCAGGGGGATGCCACTGAAGCTTTCTTT.

The J gene is TRBJ1-4, the V gene TRBV29-1, with 7 nucleotides matching TRBD1. The germline V gene has CDR1 SQVTM and CDR2 ANQGSEA. CDR3 length: 14 amino acids. The junction had 7 bases not matched to a gene; V was cut back by 6 bases and J by 3 bases. In nucleotides, the CDR3 is TGCAGCGTCGGGGAGGGACAGCCTAATGAAAAACTGTTTTTT. Translating gives CSVGEGQPNEKLFF.

This clonotype was seen many times. The V call is TRBV9, the J call TRBJ2-2; the D gene is possibly TRBD2 (6 bases). The V and J ends lost 4 bases and 4 bases respectively, with 11 bases between them. Germline V lookup: CDR1 SGDLS, CDR2 YYNGEE. The CDR3 is 14 amino acids. CDR3 sequence: CASSSLSGTGELFF. Written as DNA, the CDR3 is TGTGCCAGCAGCTCCCTTAGCGGCACCGGGGAGCTGTTTTTT.

This chain links TRBV12-3 or TRBV12-4 with TRBJ2-6, with TRBD1 matching 7 bases. V gave up 5 bases and J gave up 0 bases; unmatched junction bases: 4. This CDR3 is 16 amino acids long. The CDR3 coding sequence is TGTGCCAGCAGTCCCGGGACAGTCTCTGGGGCCAACGTCCTGACTTTC. This translates into CASSPGTVSGANVLTF.

This clonotype was counted only a few times. The chain joins TRBV4-1 to TRBJ2-5; 10 nucleotides agree with TRBD2. V shed 4 bases, J shed 5 bases, and the junction held 4 bases outside the gene matches. Per germline, CDR1 MGHRA and CDR2 YSYEKL. The length of the CDR3 is 14 residues. The CDR3 reads CASSPPGLAETQYF. The CDR3 nucleotides are TGCGCCAGCAGCCCCCCGGGACTAGCGGAGACCCAGTACTTC.

This clonotype has a count of ten or more. CDR3 loop: CASRRPGQYQPQHF. The CDR3, as DNA: TGTGCCAGCAGGCGCCCGGGACAGTATCAGCCCCAGCATTTT. J is TRBJ1-5 and V is TRBV2, with TRBD1 matching 7 bases. The ends lost 6 bases at V and 5 bases at J; junction bases unmatched: 7. Germline CDR1 and CDR2: SNHLY and FYNNEI. The CDR3 runs to 14 residues.

This clonotype appeared a few times. At one end the junction does not follow the germline gene, possibly because of a read error. The chain joins TRBV29-1 to TRBJ2-2; maybe TRBD2 (6 bases). Germline V gene data show CDR1 as SQVTM and CDR2 as ANQGSEA. The CDR3 consists of 15 residues. The CDR3 DNA follows: TGCAGCGTCGAAGGGGTGCGGGAGAACACCGGGGAGCTGTTTTTT. Translation gives CSVEGVRENTGELFF.

This clonotype has only a few counts. The rearrangement links TRBV5-4 to TRBJ1-5; D not certain. V was clipped by 10 bases and J by 1 base, with 9 bases between them. The CDR3 extends over 12 amino acids. Germline V gene lookup returns CDR1 SGHNT and CDR2 YYREEE (reference sequence). The CDR3: CAASYSNQPQHF. The CDR3 DNA follows: TGTGCCGCCTCCTACAGCAATCAGCCCCAGCATTTT.

About this clonotype: Being one base from a much bigger clone, this may be a read error. CDR3 amino acids: CASSLGASGGSPLHF. The DNA of the CDR3 is TGTGCCAGCAGTTTAGGGGCGTCAGGAGGTTCACCCCTCCACTTT. V is TRBV12-3 or TRBV12-4 and J is TRBJ1-6, with D hard to call. The CDR3 is 15 amino acids. Trimming took off 1 base at V and 9 bases at J, with 13 bases between the two ends.

In this sample, this clonotype turned up many times. The gene calls are TRBV10-3 and TRBJ1-1; possibly TRBD1 for D (6 bases). V was pared by 2 bases and J by 2 bases, with 15 bases between. The CDR3 length is 16 residues. Germline V gene lookup returns CDR1 ENHRY and CDR2 SYGVKD. For the CDR3, the DNA is TGTGCCATCAGTGAGACAGGGAAACAGATTAACACTGAAGCTTTCTTT. It encodes CAISETGKQINTEAFF.

Ten or more counts support this clonotype. The CDR3 region is CASSLPRAEAFF. The DNA for the CDR3 is TGTGCCAGCAGCTTACCACGAGCTGAAGCTTTCTTT. The genes are TRBV7-9 and TRBJ1-1; D call uncertain. The ends were cut back, 2 bases at V and 6 bases at J, with 7 bases in the middle. The CDR3 is 12 amino acids. From germline, CDR1 is SEHNR and CDR2 FQNEAQ (reference sequence).

This clonotype was detected many times. The chain recombines TRBV2 with TRBJ1-2, with D perhaps matching TRBD1 (5 bases). CDR3 length equals 13 residues. Germline V lookup: CDR1 SNHLY, CDR2 FYNNEI. V lost 0 bases, J lost 7 bases, and 9 bases lay in between. The CDR3 loop reads CASSEAQGIGYTF. CDR3 in DNA: TGTGCCAGCAGTGAAGCCCAGGGAATTGGCTACACCTTC.

This clonotype appeared many times. The rearrangement links TRBV7-9 to TRBJ1-2, with D possibly TRBD1 on 5 matching bases. CDR3 length equals 14 residues. Trimming removed 3 bases at V and 4 bases at J, with 12 bases between. CDR1 and CDR2 from the germline V gene are SEHNR and FQNEAQ (reference sequence). CDR3 in amino acids: CASSLVQGPYGYTF. In nucleotides, the CDR3 is TGTGCCAGCAGCTTGGTTCAGGGTCCCTATGGCTACACCTTC.

The chain links TRBV29-1 to TRBJ2-7, with D maybe TRBD2 (6 bases). The CDR3 is made up of 12 amino acids. V gave up 4 bases and J gave up 5 bases, with 12 bases separating them. Germline V lookup: CDR1 SQVTM, CDR2 ANQGSEA. For the CDR3, the DNA is TGCAGCGTTGCACATGGGGAGGACGAGCAGTACTTC. This translates into CSVAHGEDEQYF.

This clonotype was seen a few times. The V call is TRBV5-1, the J call TRBJ1-2; TRBD1 agrees at 8 bases. The CDR3 runs to 15 residues. V trimming: 1 base; J trimming: 3 bases; junction bases outside the gene matches: 5. Germline CDR1 is SGHRS and CDR2 is YFSETQ. The CDR3 nucleotides read TGCGCCAGCAGCTTGATTGGACAGGGCGACTATGGCTACACCTTC. Translating it yields CASSLIGQGDYGYTF.

As concerns this clonotype: A much larger clone lies one base from this, so it may be a read error. The chain couples TRBV20-1 to TRBJ1-1; tentatively, D is TRBD1 (5 bases). In germline, CDR1 is DFQATT, CDR2 SNEGSKA (reference sequence). The V gene lost 5 bases and the J gene lost 0 bases, with 10 bases spanning the gap. The CDR3 consists of 13 residues. For the CDR3, the DNA is TGCAGTGCTTGGGAGACAGTGAACACTGAAGCTTTCTTT. Translation gives CSAWETVNTEAFF.

This chain connects TRBV5-1 to TRBJ1-2, with D uncertain. Trimming shortened V by 4 bases and J by 5 bases, and 12 bases separated the two germline ends. The V gene's germline CDR1 is SGHRS and CDR2 YFSETQ. The CDR3 extends over 13 amino acids. In nucleotides, the CDR3 is TGCGCCAGCAGCCCGGACGGCCCTTATGGCTACACCTTC. This gives the protein CASSPDGPYGYTF.

This clonotype showed up many times. V is TRBV19 and J is TRBJ1-3, with D possibly TRBD1 on 5 matching bases. In germline, CDR1 is LNHDA, CDR2 SQIVND (reference sequence). This CDR3 comprises 15 residues. The V gene lost 4 bases and the J gene lost 0 bases, with 10 bases spanning the gap. As DNA, the CDR3 is TGTGCCAGTAGTAGGGGACGCTACTCTGGAAACACCATATATTTT. Translating gives CASSRGRYSGNTIYF.

The chain employs TRBV9 and TRBJ1-1; 11 nucleotides agree with TRBD1. The CDR3 runs 14 residues. V lost 7 bases and J lost 5; bases outside the gene matches: 7. Germline V gene lookup returns CDR1 SGDLS and CDR2 YYNGEE. The CDR3, as DNA: TGTGCCAGCGAACCCGGGACAGGGGGGACTGAAGCTTTCTTT. Encoded protein: CASEPGTGGTEAFF. Full variable domain (remainder filled in from reference TRBV9 and TRBJ1-1): DSGVTQTPKHLITATGQRVTLRCSPRSGDLSVYWYQQSLDQGLQFLIQYYNGEERAKGNILERFSAQQFPDLHSELNLSSLELGDSALYFCASEPGTGGTEAFFGQGTRLTVV.

The chain recombines TRBV7-8 with TRBJ2-5, with D perhaps assigned TRBD1 or TRBD2 (6 bases each). Trimming shortened V by 1 base and J by 1 base, and 13 bases separated the two germline ends. Germline V lookup: CDR1 SGHVS, CDR2 FQNEAQ. The CDR3 totals 16 residues. The CDR3 loop reads CASSLDSGAGQETQYF. CDR3 sequence (DNA): TGTGCCAGCAGCTTAGATTCGGGGGCGGGCCAAGAGACCCAGTACTTC.

Ten or more counts support this clonotype. The chain recombines TRBV29-1 with TRBJ2-7, with 7 positions matching TRBD1. This CDR3 is 13 amino acids long. With 1 base clipped from V and 6 bases from J, the junction kept 6 bases outside the gene matches. Germline V lookup: CDR1 SQVTM, CDR2 ANQGSEA. The CDR3: CSVEGDRDGEQYF. CDR3 DNA sequence: TGCAGCGTTGAAGGCGACAGGGATGGCGAGCAGTACTTC.

The genes are TRBV19 and TRBJ2-2; possibly TRBD2 for D (6 bases). This CDR3 has 14 residues. Germline V lookup: CDR1 LNHDA, CDR2 SQIVND (reference sequence). V was cut by 3 bases and J by 6 bases, with 11 bases left in between. In nucleotides, the CDR3 is TGTGCCAGTAGTATCGGGGGAAGATCCGGGGAGCTGTTTTTT. Translating it yields CASSIGGRSGELFF.

This clonotype was found many times. This sequence joins TRBV20-1 and TRBJ1-2; D remains unclear. The CDR3 contains 12 residues. Trimming took off 6 bases at V and 7 bases at J, with 15 bases between the two ends. Germline-derived CDR1 and CDR2 are DFQATT and SNEGSKA (reference sequence). This CDR3 is CSADRDWSGYTF. The DNA for the CDR3 is TGCAGTGCGGACCGGGATTGGAGTGGCTACACCTTC.

The rearrangement links TRBV7-9 to TRBJ2-7; 7 positions agree with TRBD2. Germline V gene sequence: CDR1 SEHNR, CDR2 FQNEAQ (reference sequence). CDR3 length: 14 amino acids. The V segment lost 3 bases and the J segment 2 bases; nucleotides outside the gene matches: 4. Here the CDR3 reads CASSFGAGPYEQYF. CDR3 nucleotide sequence: TGTGCCAGCAGCTTTGGAGCGGGGCCCTACGAGCAGTACTTC.